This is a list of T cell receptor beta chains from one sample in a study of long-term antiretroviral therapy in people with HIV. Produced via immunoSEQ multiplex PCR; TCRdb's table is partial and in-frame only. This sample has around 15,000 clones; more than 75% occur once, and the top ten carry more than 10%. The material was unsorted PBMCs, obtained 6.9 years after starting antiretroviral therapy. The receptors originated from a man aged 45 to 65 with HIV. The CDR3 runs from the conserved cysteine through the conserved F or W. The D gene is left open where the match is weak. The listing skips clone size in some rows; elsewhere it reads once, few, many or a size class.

TGCGCCAGCAGCCAAGAAACAGGGCTTGGCGAGCAGTACTTC CASSQETGLGEQYF TRBJ2-7 TRBV4-3 - few
TGTGCCAGCAGCTTGGAGGGCAGGGTCCCAGATACGCAGTATTTT CASSLEGRVPDTQYF TRBJ2-3 TRBV5-6 - once
TGTGCCAGCAGTTTAAGGGACCACCCTCCGGAGACCCAGTACTTC CASSLRDHPPETQYF TRBJ2-5 TRBV28 - -
TGTGCCAGCAGTTACGACCCGTCCCACAATGAGCAGTTCTTC CASSYDPSHNEQFF TRBJ2-1 TRBV6-6 - -
TGCAGTGCTCTTCAGAACACTGAAGCTTTCTTT CSALQNTEAFF TRBJ1-1 TRBV20-1 - -
TGTGCCACCAGCACCACAAAGGACACTGAAGCTTTCTTT CATSTTKDTEAFF TRBJ1-1 TRBV15 - -
TGTGCCAGCAGCTTTACCGGGGGTAGCGGGGGTTTTGATGAGCAGTTCTTC CASSFTGGSGGFDEQFF TRBJ2-1 TRBV5-4 TRBD2 -
TGTGCCAGTAGTAAGGACAGGTCACCTACCTACGAGCAGTACTTC CASSKDRSPTYEQYF TRBJ2-7 TRBV19 TRBD1 -
TGTGCCAGCAGTACCACGGGAGGGTCTTACAATGAGCAGTTCTTC CASSTTGGSYNEQFF TRBJ2-1 TRBV6-6 TRBD2 -
TGTGCCAGCAGTGTGCCAACTAGGGGCGAGCAGTACTTC CASSVPTRGEQYF TRBJ2-7 TRBV27 - -
TGCAGCGTTGAAGAACGACAGGGATACGAGCAGTACTTC CSVEERQGYEQYF TRBJ2-7 TRBV29-1 TRBD1 -
TGCGCCAGCAGCCCTGTCAGCGGGTTTTCCTACGAGCAGTACTTC CASSPVSGFSYEQYF TRBJ2-7 TRBV4-1 - -
TGTGCCAGCAGCCCCCGGCGCGGTATGAACACTGAAGCTTTCTTT CASSPRRGMNTEAFF TRBJ1-1 TRBV5-4 - -
TGTGCCAGCAGTCTAGAGGACAGCAGCACAGATACGCAGTATTTT CASSLEDSSTDTQYF TRBJ2-3 TRBV28 - -